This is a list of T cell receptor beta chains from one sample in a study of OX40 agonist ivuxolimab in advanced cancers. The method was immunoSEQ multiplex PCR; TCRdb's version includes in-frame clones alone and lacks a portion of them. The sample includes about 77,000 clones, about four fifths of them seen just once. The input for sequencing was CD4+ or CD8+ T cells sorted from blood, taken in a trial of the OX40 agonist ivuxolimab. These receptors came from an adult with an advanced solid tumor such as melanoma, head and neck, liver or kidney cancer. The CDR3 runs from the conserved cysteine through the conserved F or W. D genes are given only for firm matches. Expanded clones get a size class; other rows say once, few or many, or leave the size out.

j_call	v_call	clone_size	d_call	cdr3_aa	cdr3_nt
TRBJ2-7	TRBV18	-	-	CASSGDYEQYF	TGTGCCAGCTCAGGGGACTACGAGCAGTACTTC
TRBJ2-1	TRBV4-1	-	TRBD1	CASSQSGTGIFGEQFF	TGCGCCAGCAGCCAATCTGGGACAGGTATCTTTGGTGAGCAGTTCTTC
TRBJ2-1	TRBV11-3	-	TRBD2	CASSIGTSGSNEQFF	TGTGCCAGCAGCATTGGGACTAGCGGGAGCAATGAGCAGTTCTTC
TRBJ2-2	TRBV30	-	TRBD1	CAWTGGAGELFF	TGTGCCTGGACAGGGGGAGCGGGGGAGCTGTTTTTT
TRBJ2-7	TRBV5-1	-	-	CASSLEGRYTWGEQYF	TGCGCCAGCAGCTTGGAAGGGCGGTACACGTGGGGGGAGCAGTACTTC
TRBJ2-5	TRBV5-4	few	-	CASSQPGQETQYF	TGTGCCAGCAGCCAGCCCGGGCAAGAGACCCAGTACTTC
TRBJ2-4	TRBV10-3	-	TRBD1	CAISEGQGPTKNIQYF	TGTGCCATCAGTGAGGGACAGGGGCCCACCAAAAACATTCAGTACTTC
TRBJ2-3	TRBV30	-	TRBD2	CAWSDGTSRRTDTQYF	TGTGCCTGGAGTGACGGGACTAGCAGACGCACAGATACGCAGTATTTT
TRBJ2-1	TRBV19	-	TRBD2	CASSKPPGGRASNEQFF	TGTGCCAGTAGTAAACCCCCTGGCGGGAGGGCGAGTAATGAGCAGTTCTTC
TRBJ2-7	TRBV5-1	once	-	CASSLEGTRGAYEQYF	TGCGCCAGCAGCTTGGAAGGGACCAGGGGAGCCTACGAGCAGTACTTC
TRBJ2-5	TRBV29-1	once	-	CSGRVGETQYF	TGCAGCGGCAGAGTGGGGGAGACCCAGTACTTC
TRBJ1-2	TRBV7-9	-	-	CASSFSLTYGYTF	TGTGCCAGCAGCTTCTCGTTGACATATGGCTACACCTTC
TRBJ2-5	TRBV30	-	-	CAWSAGIKSGTQYF	TGTGCCTGGAGTGCGGGAATCAAGTCGGGGACCCAGTACTTC
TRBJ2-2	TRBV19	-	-	CASSIPIGRGNTGELFF	TGTGCCAGTAGTATCCCAATTGGGCGGGGGAACACCGGGGAGCTGTTTTTT
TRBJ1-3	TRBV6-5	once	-	CATLTGNTIYF	TGTGCCACCCTCACTGGAAACACCATATATTTT
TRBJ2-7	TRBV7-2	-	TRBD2	CASSLGIAGGSSYEQYF	TGTGCCAGCAGCTTAGGGATAGCGGGAGGGTCATCCTACGAGCAGTACTTC
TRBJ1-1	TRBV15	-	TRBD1	CATSRGFRKVQGGGNTEAFF	TGTGCCACCAGCAGAGGTTTTCGGAAGGTTCAGGGGGGCGGGAACACTGAAGCTTTCTTT
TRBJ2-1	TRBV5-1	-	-	CASSVGQYNEQFF	TGCGCCAGCAGCGTGGGCCAGTACAATGAGCAGTTCTTC
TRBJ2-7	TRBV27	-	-	CASSLSGYEQYF	TGTGCCAGCAGTTTATCCGGCTACGAGCAGTACTTC
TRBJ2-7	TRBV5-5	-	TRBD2	CASSPTGLAGVNGPEQYF	TGTGCCAGCAGCCCGACTGGACTAGCGGGAGTAAACGGACCCGAGCAGTACTTC